This record covers a single TCR beta chain. The entry originates in a study of T cells expressing NK-cell markers. Germline assignment: CDR1 MGHRA and CDR2 YSYEKL. The CDR3 spans 16 residues. TCRdb reanalyzed the 5' RACE reads, giving one entry per CDR3 protein sequence and no DNA. The sample table includes 140,000 to 150,000 distinct CDR3 sequences. The genes are TRBV4-1 and TRBJ1-3; TCRdb names TRBD1, which stays unverified in the absence of DNA. The source is a young man in good health. Sequencing used blood T cells: a sorted CD56 or NKG2C T cell subset, CD4+ or CD8+ T cells, or bulk PBMC T cells (not recorded which). Here the CDR3 reads CASSQDTGSTGNTIYF.